This TCR beta chain was documented in a study of blood T cells in healthy people across ages. A J-beta primer mix and a sample-barcoded 5' primer were used in a second PCR of roughly 7 to 12 cycles. TCRdb re-derived calls from the 5' RACE reads in MiXCR, one entry per CDR3 protein. The sample carries more than 1,400,000 distinct CDR3 sequences, 42% recorded once. With 4 bases clipped from V and 9 bases from J, the junction kept 13 bases outside the gene matches. The CDR3 extends over 16 amino acids. The V gene's germline CDR1 is KGHDR and CDR2 SFDVKD. The sequenced material came from blood. This receptor was obtained from a woman between 18 and 30 years old in good health. This chain links TRBV24-1 with TRBJ2-1; 8 bases are shared with TRBD1. CDR3 bases: TGTGCCACCAGTGAGCGAGTTCGGACAGGGATCGTTGAGCAGTTCTTC. This gives the protein CATSERVRTGIVEQFF.